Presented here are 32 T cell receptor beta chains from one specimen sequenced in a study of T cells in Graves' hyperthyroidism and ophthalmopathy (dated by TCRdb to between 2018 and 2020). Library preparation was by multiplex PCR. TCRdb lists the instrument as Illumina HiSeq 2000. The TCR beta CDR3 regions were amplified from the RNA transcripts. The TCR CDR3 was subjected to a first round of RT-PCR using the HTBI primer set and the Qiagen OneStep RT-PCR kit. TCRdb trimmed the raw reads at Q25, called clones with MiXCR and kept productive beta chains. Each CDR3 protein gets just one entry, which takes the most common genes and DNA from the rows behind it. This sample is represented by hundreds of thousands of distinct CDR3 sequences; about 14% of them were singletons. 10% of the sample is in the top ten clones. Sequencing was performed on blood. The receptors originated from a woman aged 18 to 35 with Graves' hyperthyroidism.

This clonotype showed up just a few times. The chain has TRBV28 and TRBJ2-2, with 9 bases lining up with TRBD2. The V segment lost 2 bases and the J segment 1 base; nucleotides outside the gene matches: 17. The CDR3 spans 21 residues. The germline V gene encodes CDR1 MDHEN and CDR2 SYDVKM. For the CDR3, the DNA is TGTGCCAGCAGTTTAGATGGCCTATTGGCTAGCGGGGATTTGAACACCGGGGAGCTGTTTTTT. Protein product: CASSLDGLLASGDLNTGELFF.

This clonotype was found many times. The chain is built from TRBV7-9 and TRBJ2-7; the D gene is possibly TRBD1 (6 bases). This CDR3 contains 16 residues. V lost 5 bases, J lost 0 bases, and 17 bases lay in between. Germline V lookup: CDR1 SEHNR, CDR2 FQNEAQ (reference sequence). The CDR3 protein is CASSATQGPNSYEQYF. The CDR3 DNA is TGTGCCAGCAGCGCAACTCAGGGGCCCAACTCCTACGAGCAGTACTTC.

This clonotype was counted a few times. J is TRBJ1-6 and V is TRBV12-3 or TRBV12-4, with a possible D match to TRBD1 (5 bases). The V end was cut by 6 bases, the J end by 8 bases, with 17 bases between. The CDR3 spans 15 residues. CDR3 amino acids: CASSRRGRFYSPLHF. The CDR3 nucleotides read TGTGCCAGCAGCCGACGGGGCCGCTTCTATTCACCCCTCCACTTT.

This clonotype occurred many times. Written as DNA, the CDR3 is TGTGCCAGCAGCCGGGGACAGCTTTCCTACGAGCAGTACTTC. Its protein product is CASSRGQLSYEQYF. The V and J genes are TRBV11-2 and TRBJ2-7, with TRBD1 identical over 7 bases. Germline CDR1 and CDR2: SGHAT and FQNNGV. This CDR3 is 14 amino acids long. J lost 1 base, V lost 5 bases, and 5 bases had no gene match.

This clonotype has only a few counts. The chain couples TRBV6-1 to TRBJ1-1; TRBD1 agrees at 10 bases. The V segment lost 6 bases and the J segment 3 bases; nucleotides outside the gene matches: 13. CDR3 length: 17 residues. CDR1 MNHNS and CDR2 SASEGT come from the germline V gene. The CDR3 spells CASRGALRQGAYTEAFF. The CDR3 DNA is TGTGCCAGCAGAGGAGCCCTTCGACAGGGGGCGTACACTGAAGCTTTCTTT.

CDR3 residues: CASSGGRRESHHEQYF. The CDR3 DNA reads TGTGCCAGCAGTGGTGGTCGGCGGGAGTCCCACCACGAGCAGTACTTC. The chain combines TRBV2 with TRBJ2-7, with 7 nucleotides matching TRBD2. Per germline, CDR1 SNHLY and CDR2 FYNNEI. This CDR3 contains 16 residues. Trimming at V came to 4 bases and at J to 5 bases, leaving 14 bases not matched to a gene.

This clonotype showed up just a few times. This CDR3 reads CASSFSGTPTITGELFF. For the CDR3, the DNA is TGTGCCAGCAGTTTCTCCGGGACACCGACCATCACCGGGGAGCTGTTTTTT. The chain uses TRBV6-5 and TRBJ2-2; a possible D gene is TRBD1 (6 bases). Germline values: CDR1 MNHEY, CDR2 SVGAGI. The V end lost 4 bases, the J end lost 4 bases, and 19 bases lay between the germline ends. The CDR3 loop spans 17 amino acids.

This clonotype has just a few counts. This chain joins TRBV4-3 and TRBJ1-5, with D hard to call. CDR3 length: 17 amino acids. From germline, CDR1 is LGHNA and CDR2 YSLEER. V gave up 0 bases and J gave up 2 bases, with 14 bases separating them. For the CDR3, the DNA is TGCGCCAGCAGCCAAGAAACCCAGTTTTTCGGCAATCAGCCCCAGCATTTT. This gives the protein CASSQETQFFGNQPQHF.

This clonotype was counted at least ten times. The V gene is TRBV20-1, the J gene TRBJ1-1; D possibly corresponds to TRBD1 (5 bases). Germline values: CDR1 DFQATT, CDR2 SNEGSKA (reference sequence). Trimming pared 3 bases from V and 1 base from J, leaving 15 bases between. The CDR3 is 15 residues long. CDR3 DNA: TGCAGTGCTAGGATCGTACAGACAGCGAACACTGAAGCTTTCTTT. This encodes CSARIVQTANTEAFF.

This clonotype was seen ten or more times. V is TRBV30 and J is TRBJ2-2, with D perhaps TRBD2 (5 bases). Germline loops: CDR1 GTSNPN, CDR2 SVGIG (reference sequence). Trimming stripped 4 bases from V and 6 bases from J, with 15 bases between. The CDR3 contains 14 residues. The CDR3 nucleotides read TGTGCCTGGATCCAATCGGGGTGGGCCGGGGAGCTGTTTTTT. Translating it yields CAWIQSGWAGELFF.

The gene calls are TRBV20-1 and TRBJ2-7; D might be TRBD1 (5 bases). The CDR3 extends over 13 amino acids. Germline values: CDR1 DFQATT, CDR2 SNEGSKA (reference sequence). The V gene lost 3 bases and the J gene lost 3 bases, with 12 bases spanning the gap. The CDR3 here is CSASSWGNYEQYF. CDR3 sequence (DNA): TGCAGTGCTAGTTCTTGGGGCAACTACGAGCAGTACTTC.

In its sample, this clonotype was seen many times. In nucleotides, the CDR3 is TGTGCCTGGAGGACTAGCGGGTTCACAGATACGCAGTATTTT. Amino acid sequence: CAWRTSGFTDTQYF. The genes are TRBV30 and TRBJ2-3, with 10 bases lining up with TRBD2. CDR3 length: 14 residues. V was clipped by 3 bases and J by 2 bases; unmatched bases: 2. CDR1 is GTSNPN, CDR2 SVGIG, per germline (reference sequence).

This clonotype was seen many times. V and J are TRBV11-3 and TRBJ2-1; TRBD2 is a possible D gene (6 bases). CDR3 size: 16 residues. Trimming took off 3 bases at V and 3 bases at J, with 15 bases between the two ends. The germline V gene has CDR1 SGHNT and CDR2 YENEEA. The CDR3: CASSFPREFIYNEQFF. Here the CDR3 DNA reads TGTGCCAGCAGCTTCCCCCGGGAGTTCATCTACAATGAGCAGTTCTTC.

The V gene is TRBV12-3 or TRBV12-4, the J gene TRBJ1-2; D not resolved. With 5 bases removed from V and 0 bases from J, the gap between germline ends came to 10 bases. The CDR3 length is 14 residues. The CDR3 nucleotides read TGTGCCAGCAGTCTCTCCACCACTAACTATGGCTACACCTTC. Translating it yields CASSLSTTNYGYTF.

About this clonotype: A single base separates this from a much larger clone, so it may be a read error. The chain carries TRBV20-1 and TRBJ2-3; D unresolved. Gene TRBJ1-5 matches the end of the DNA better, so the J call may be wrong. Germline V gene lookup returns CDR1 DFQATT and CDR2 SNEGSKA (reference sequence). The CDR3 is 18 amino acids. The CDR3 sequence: CSARDSTRLAGVTDTQHF. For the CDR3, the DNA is TGCAGTGCTAGAGATTCTACACGACTAGCGGGAGTCACAGATACGCAGCATTTT.

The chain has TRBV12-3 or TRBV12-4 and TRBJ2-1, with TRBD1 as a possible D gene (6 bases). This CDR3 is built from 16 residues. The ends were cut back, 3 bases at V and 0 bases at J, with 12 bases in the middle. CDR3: CASSLDSHSSYNEQFF. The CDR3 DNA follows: TGTGCCAGCAGTTTGGACAGCCATAGCTCCTACAATGAGCAGTTCTTC.

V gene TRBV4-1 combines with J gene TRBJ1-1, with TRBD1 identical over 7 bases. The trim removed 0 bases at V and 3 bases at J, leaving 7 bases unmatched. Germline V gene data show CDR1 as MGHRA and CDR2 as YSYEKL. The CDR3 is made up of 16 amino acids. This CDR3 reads CASSQEGQGVYTEAFF. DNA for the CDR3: TGCGCCAGCAGCCAAGAGGGCCAGGGGGTCTACACTGAAGCTTTCTTT.

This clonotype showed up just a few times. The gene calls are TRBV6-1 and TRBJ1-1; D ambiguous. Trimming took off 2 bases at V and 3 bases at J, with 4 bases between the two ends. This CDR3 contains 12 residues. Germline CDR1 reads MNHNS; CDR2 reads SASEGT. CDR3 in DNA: TGTGCCAGCAGTGAACAGGACACTGAAGCTTTCTTT. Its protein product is CASSEQDTEAFF.

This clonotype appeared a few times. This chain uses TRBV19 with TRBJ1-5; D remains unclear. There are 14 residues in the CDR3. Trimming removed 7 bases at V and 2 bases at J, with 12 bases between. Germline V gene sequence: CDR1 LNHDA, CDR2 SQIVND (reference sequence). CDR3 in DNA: TGTGCCAGTACCCCCGACACAGGCAATCAGCCCCAGCATTTT. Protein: CASTPDTGNQPQHF.

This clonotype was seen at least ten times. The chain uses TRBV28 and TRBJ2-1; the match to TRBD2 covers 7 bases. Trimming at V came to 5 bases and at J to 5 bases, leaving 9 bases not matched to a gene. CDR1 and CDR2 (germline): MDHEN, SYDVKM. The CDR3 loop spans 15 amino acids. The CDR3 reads CASSPSGIRNNEQFF. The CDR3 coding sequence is TGTGCCAGCAGTCCCAGCGGGATTAGAAACAATGAGCAGTTCTTC.

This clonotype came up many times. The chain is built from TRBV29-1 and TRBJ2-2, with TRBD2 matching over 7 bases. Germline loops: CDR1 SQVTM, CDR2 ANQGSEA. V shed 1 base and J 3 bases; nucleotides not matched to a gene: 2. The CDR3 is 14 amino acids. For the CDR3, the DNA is TGCAGCGTTGAAGGCGGGAGTTACACCGGGGAGCTGTTTTTT. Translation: CSVEGGSYTGELFF.

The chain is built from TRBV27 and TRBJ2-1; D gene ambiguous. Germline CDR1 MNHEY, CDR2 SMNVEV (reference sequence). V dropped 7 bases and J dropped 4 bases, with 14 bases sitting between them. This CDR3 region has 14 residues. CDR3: CASNYQVGYNEQFF. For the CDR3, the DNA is TGTGCCAGCAATTATCAGGTTGGTTACAATGAGCAGTTCTTC.

CDR3 region: CSAPREGAVYPYNEQFF. As DNA, the CDR3 is TGCAGTGCTCCCCGGGAAGGGGCGGTCTACCCCTACAATGAGCAGTTCTTC. This chain uses TRBV20-1 with TRBJ2-1; D assignment may be TRBD1 or TRBD2 (5 bases each). The CDR3 is made up of 17 amino acids. Trimming shortened V by 5 bases and J by 2 bases, and 22 bases separated the two germline ends. Germline lookup yields CDR1 DFQATT and CDR2 SNEGSKA (reference sequence).

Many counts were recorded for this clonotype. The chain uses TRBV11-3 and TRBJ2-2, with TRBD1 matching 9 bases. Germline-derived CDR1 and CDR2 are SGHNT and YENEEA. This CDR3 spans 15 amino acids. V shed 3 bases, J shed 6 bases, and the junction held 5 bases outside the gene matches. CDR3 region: CASSFDRGIAGELFF. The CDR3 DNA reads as TGTGCCAGCAGCTTCGACAGGGGGATTGCCGGGGAGCTGTTTTTT.

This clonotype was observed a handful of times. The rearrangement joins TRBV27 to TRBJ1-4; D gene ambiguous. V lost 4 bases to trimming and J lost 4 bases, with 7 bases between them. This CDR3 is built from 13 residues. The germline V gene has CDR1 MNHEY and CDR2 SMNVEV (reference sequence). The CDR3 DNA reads TGTGCCAGCAGTTCTAAAATTAATGAAAAACTGTTTTTT. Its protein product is CASSSKINEKLFF.

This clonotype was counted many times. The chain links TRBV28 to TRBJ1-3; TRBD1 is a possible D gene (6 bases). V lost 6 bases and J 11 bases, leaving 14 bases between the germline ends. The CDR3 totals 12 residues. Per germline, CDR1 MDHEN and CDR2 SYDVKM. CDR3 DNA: TGTGCCAGCAGCTCTGGGGGGCCGGCCATATATTTT. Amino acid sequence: CASSSGGPAIYF.

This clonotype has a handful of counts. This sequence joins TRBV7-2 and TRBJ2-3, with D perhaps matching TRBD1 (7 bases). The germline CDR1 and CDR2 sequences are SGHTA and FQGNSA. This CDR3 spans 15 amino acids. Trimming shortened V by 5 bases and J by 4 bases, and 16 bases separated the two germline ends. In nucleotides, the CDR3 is TGTGCCAGCAGCCAAAGGGGGCGCGGGGCAGATACGCAGTATTTT. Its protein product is CASSQRGRGADTQYF. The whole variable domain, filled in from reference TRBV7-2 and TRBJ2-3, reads GAGVSQSPSNKVTEKGKDVELRCDPISGHTALYWYRQSLGQGLEFLIYFQGNSAPDKSGLPSDRFSAERTGGSVSTLTIQRTQQEDSAVYLCASSQRGRGADTQYFGPGTRLTVL.

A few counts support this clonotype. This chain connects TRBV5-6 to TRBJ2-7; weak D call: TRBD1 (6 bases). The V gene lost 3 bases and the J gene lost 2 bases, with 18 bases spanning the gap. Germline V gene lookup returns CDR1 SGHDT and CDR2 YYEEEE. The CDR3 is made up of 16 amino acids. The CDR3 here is CASSSIDRSPPYEQYF. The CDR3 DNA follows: TGTGCCAGCAGCTCGATCGACAGGTCTCCCCCCTACGAGCAGTACTTC.

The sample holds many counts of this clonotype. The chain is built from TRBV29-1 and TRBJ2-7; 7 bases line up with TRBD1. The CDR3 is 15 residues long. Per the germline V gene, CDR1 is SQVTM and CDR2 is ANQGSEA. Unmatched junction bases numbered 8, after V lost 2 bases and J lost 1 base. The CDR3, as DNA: TGCAGCGTTGAACTTACACAGGGGCGATCCTACGAGCAGTACTTC. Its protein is CSVELTQGRSYEQYF.

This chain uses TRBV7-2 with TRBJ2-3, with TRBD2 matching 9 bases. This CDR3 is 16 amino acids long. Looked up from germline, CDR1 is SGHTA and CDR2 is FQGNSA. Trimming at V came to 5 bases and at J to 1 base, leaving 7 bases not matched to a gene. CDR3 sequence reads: CASSRGSGRGTDTQYF. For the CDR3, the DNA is TGTGCCAGCAGCCGAGGTAGCGGGAGAGGCACAGATACGCAGTATTTT. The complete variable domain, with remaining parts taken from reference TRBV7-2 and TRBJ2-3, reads GAGVSQSPSNKVTEKGKDVELRCDPISGHTALYWYRQSLGQGLEFLIYFQGNSAPDKSGLPSDRFSAERTGGSVSTLTIQRTQQEDSAVYLCASSRGSGRGTDTQYFGPGTRLTVL.

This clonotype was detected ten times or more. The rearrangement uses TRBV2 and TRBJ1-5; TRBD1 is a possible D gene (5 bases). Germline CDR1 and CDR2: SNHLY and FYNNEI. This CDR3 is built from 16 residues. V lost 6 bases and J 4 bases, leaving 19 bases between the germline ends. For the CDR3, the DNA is TGTGCCAGCAGCGATATTAGGACATTGACAAATCAGCCCCAGCATTTT. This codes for CASSDIRTLTNQPQHF.

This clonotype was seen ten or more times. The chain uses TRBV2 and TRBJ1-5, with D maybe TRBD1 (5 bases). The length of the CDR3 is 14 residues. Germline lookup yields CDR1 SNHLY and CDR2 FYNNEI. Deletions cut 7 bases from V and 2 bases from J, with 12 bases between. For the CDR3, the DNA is TGTGCCAGCAAATGGAGGGACGGCAATCAGCCCCAGCATTTT. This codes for CASKWRDGNQPQHF.